The next 24 T cell receptor beta chains were all read from a single sample in a study of shared clonotypes between healthy human individuals. Clones were sequenced by immunoSEQ multiplex PCR, and TCRdb holds only the in-frame ones, with some missing. The sample shows about 2 million clones, roughly 94% of them seen only once. Sequencing input: naive CD4+ T cells sorted from blood. Subset reported: CD45RA+ positively selected. The receptors stem from a man aged 18-30 years in good health.

The chain joins TRBV2 to TRBJ1-5; perhaps TRBD1 as D (6 bases). The germline V gene encodes CDR1 SNHLY and CDR2 FYNNEI. V was pared by 3 bases and J by 2 bases, with 17 bases between. CDR3 length: 17 residues. The CDR3 nucleotides read TGTGCCAGCAGTGAGTCTCAGGGGACTGTGGGCAATCAGCCCCAGCATTTT. This sequence encodes CASSESQGTVGNQPQHF.

The rearrangement uses TRBV15 and TRBJ1-2, with D uncertain. CDR3 length: 13 amino acids. V lost 6 bases and J lost 4, with 12 bases in between. The germline CDR1 and CDR2 sequences are LNHNV and YYDKDF (reference sequence). CDR3 nucleotides: TGTGCCACCAGTGCCGAGGGAGCCTATGGCTACACCTTC. It translates to CATSAEGAYGYTF.

The count of this clone is one. The chain joins TRBV19 to TRBJ2-3; a weak D match, TRBD2 (6 bases). Looked up from germline, CDR1 is LNHDA and CDR2 is SQIVND (reference sequence). This CDR3 region has 16 residues. V lost 7 bases and J 0 bases, leaving 17 bases between the germline ends. In nucleotides, the CDR3 is TGTGCCAGTACTCCGGGACTCCTCTCCAGCACAGATACGCAGTATTTT. It specifies CASTPGLLSSTDTQYF.

The chain joins TRBV27 to TRBJ2-2, with D tentatively TRBD2 (5 bases). Germline V gives CDR1 MNHEY, CDR2 SMNVEV (reference sequence). Deletions cut 7 bases from V and 5 bases from J, with 17 bases between. The CDR3 totals 15 residues. This CDR3 is CASKSPPGWTGELFF. DNA of the CDR3: TGTGCCAGCAAATCTCCCCCGGGGTGGACCGGGGAGCTGTTTTTT.

The chain links TRBV6-6 to TRBJ1-6; 10 bases align to TRBD1. Trimming at V came to 4 bases and at J to 8 bases, leaving 5 bases not matched to a gene. From germline, CDR1 is MNHNY and CDR2 SVGAGI (reference sequence). The CDR3 spans 15 residues. The DNA for the CDR3 is TGTGCCAGCAGTTTTGGGACAGGGGCCGATTCACCCCTCCACTTT. Translating gives CASSFGTGADSPLHF.

This rearrangement joins TRBV5-4 to TRBJ2-7; 8 bases fit TRBD2. CDR3 length: 15 amino acids. With V trimmed by 0 bases and J by 2 bases, 4 bases remained unmatched. Germline CDR1 is SGHNT and CDR2 is YYREEE (reference sequence). The chain's CDR3 is CASSLAGGPAYEQYF. In DNA, the CDR3 is TGTGCCAGCAGCTTGGCGGGGGGGCCTGCCTACGAGCAGTACTTC.

This CDR3 reads CAIADSINSPLHF. CDR3 in DNA: TGTGCCATCGCAGACAGCATTAATTCACCCCTCCACTTT. The V gene is TRBV10-3, the J gene TRBJ1-6, with D tentatively TRBD1 (5 bases). Looked up from germline, CDR1 is ENHRY and CDR2 is SYGVKD. Trimming cost V 8 bases and J 6 bases, with 11 bases left between them. The CDR3 loop spans 13 amino acids.

The chain combines TRBV10-3 with TRBJ1-5; D might be TRBD1 (5 bases). Germline V gives CDR1 ENHRY, CDR2 SYGVKD. V lost 11 bases and J 6 bases, leaving 14 bases between the germline ends. The CDR3 is made up of 12 amino acids. The CDR3 sequence is CAAGGGTQPQHF. The CDR3 DNA reads TGTGCCGCTGGGGGGGGGACTCAGCCCCAGCATTTT.

A single count supports this clone. The chain employs TRBV2 and TRBJ1-4; D is possibly TRBD1 (5 bases). V was cut by 3 bases and J by 11 bases, with 7 bases left in between. The CDR3 contains 11 residues. Germline assignment: CDR1 SNHLY and CDR2 FYNNEI. CDR3 nucleotides: TGTGCCAGCAGTGACAGGGTGAAACTGTTTTTT. Its protein product is CASSDRVKLFF.

To note about this clone: Other DNA sequences in this specimen translate into the identical CDR3. The chain couples TRBV19 to TRBJ2-5; D uncertain. V lost 3 bases to trimming and J lost 4 bases, with 3 bases between them. This CDR3 has 11 amino acids. In germline, CDR1 is LNHDA, CDR2 SQIVND (reference sequence). This chain's CDR3 is CASSIRETQYF. DNA of the CDR3: TGTGCCAGTAGTATCCGAGAGACCCAGTACTTC.

The V and J genes are TRBV10-2 and TRBJ1-1; D is ambiguous. The CDR3 extends over 16 amino acids. The V gene's germline CDR1 is WSHSY and CDR2 SAAADI. V lost 2 bases and J lost 6, with 19 bases in between. In DNA form, the CDR3 reads TGCGCCAGCAGTGAGGTACAAAGATTCGTATCCTCTGAAGCTTTCTTT. It codes for CASSEVQRFVSSEAFF.

This chain connects TRBV2 to TRBJ2-1, with TRBD2 identical over 12 bases. V shed 7 bases, J shed 8 bases, and the junction held 12 bases outside the gene matches. Germline CDR1 SNHLY, CDR2 FYNNEI. The CDR3 length is 16 residues. CDR3 amino acids: CASTPPGLAGVDEQFF. The CDR3 DNA reads as TGTGCCAGCACACCCCCGGGACTAGCGGGTGTGGATGAGCAGTTCTTC. The full variable domain, with the rest looked up from reference TRBV2 and TRBJ2-1, is EPEVTQTPSHQVTQMGQEVILRCVPISNHLYFYWYRQILGQKVEFLVSFYNNEISEKSEIFDDQFSVERPDGSNFTLKIRSTKLEDSAMYFCASTPPGLAGVDEQFFGPGTRLTVL.

V and J are TRBV7-9 and TRBJ1-2; D call uncertain. Germline V CDR1 and CDR2: SEHNR, FQNEAQ (reference sequence). Trimming took off 2 bases at V and 2 bases at J, with 6 bases between the two ends. This CDR3 has 13 residues. CDR3 sequence reads: CASSLQENYGYTF. Written as DNA, the CDR3 is TGTGCCAGCAGCTTACAGGAAAACTATGGCTACACCTTC. Looking up the rest from reference TRBV7-9 and TRBJ1-2 gives the full variable domain: DTGVSQNPRHKITKRGQNVTFRCDPISEHNRLYWYRQTLGQGPEFLTYFQNEAQLEKSRLLSDRFSAERPKGSFSTLEIQRTEQGDSAMYLCASSLQENYGYTFGSGTRLTVV.

The genes are TRBV27 and TRBJ2-7; D is perhaps TRBD2 (6 bases). This CDR3 has 14 amino acids. V was clipped by 5 bases and J by 2 bases, with 13 bases between them. The germline V gene encodes CDR1 MNHEY and CDR2 SMNVEV (reference sequence). CDR3 nucleotide sequence: TGTGCCAGCAGTCTCCGAGGAGGGGCCTACGAGCAGTACTTC. Its translation is CASSLRGGAYEQYF.

The V gene is TRBV2, the J gene TRBJ2-2, with 9 bases aligning to TRBD2. The CDR3 totals 15 residues. CDR1 and CDR2 (germline): SNHLY, FYNNEI. Losses at the gene ends were 9 bases for V and 4 bases for J; bases not matched to a gene: 9. The CDR3 bases are TGTGCCAGTGAAATTAGCGGGGGCCCCACCGGGGAGCTGTTTTTT. Amino acid sequence: CASEISGGPTGELFF.

The V call is TRBV19, the J call TRBJ2-2, with TRBD1 matching over 8 bases. V was clipped by 7 bases and J by 4 bases; unmatched bases: 11. This CDR3 is 16 amino acids long. From germline, CDR1 is LNHDA and CDR2 SQIVND (reference sequence). Written as DNA, the CDR3 is TGTGCCAGTATTCGCCCCGGGACAGGTGGCACCGGGGAGCTGTTTTTT. This codes for CASIRPGTGGTGELFF.

As to this clone: The same CDR3 also results from other DNA sequences found in this sample. This chain joins TRBV5-1 and TRBJ2-7; 9 bases match TRBD1. V lost 2 bases to trimming and J lost 2 bases; unmatched junction nucleotides: 5. From germline, CDR1 is SGHRS and CDR2 YFSETQ. The CDR3 sequence is 15 residues long. The CDR3 region has the DNA TGCGCCAGCAGCTTATCGGGGACAGGGCCCTACGAGCAGTACTTC. It codes for CASSLSGTGPYEQYF.

The chain recombines TRBV19 with TRBJ2-2; 10 positions agree with TRBD1. This CDR3 spans 16 amino acids. The J segment lost 5 bases and the V segment lost 2 bases, leaving 5 bases of the junction unmatched. Germline loops: CDR1 LNHDA, CDR2 SQIVND (reference sequence). CDR3 loop: CASSIKGQGRTGELFF. In DNA, the CDR3 is TGTGCCAGTAGTATAAAGGGACAGGGGAGAACCGGGGAGCTGTTTTTT.

This chain links TRBV13 with TRBJ1-1; D perhaps matches TRBD1 (6 bases). The V gene's germline CDR1 is PRHDT and CDR2 FYEKMQ (reference sequence). This CDR3 contains 17 residues. V lost 5 bases to trimming and J lost 1 base, with 20 bases between them. The CDR3 spells CASSPIFLQGRNTEAFF. In DNA form, the CDR3 reads TGTGCCAGCAGCCCCATCTTTCTACAGGGACGGAACACTGAAGCTTTCTTT.

This chain connects TRBV6-1 to TRBJ2-7; D remains ambiguous. This CDR3 has 13 amino acids. The germline gives CDR1 MNHNS, CDR2 SASEGT. Trimming shortened V by 6 bases and J by 5 bases, and 14 bases separated the two germline ends. CDR3 nucleotide sequence: TGTGCCAGCAGAGATTCCGGCCTTGACGAGCAGTACTTC. Translated, it gives CASRDSGLDEQYF.

This sequence joins TRBV5-1 and TRBJ2-6; tentative D call: TRBD1 (6 bases). This CDR3 has 16 amino acids. Germline assignment: CDR1 SGHRS and CDR2 YFSETQ. The V end lost 5 bases, the J end lost 0 bases, and 12 bases lay between the germline ends. DNA of the CDR3: TGCGCCAGCAGTCGGGACACAGGCTCTGGGGCCAACGTCCTGACTTTC. Its translation: CASSRDTGSGANVLTF.

V is TRBV11-2 and J is TRBJ2-3; no clear D. Germline V gene sequence: CDR1 SGHAT, CDR2 FQNNGV. Trimming took 5 bases from V and 0 from J, leaving 15 bases between them. This CDR3 region has 16 residues. The CDR3: CASSPRILASTDTQYF. In DNA, the CDR3 is TGTGCCAGCAGCCCCAGAATACTTGCTAGCACAGATACGCAGTATTTT.

J is TRBJ1-4 and V is TRBV6-6; no firm D call. The ends were cut back, 7 bases at V and 6 bases at J, with 12 bases in the middle. CDR3 size: 13 residues. The V gene's germline CDR1 is MNHNY and CDR2 SVGAGI (reference sequence). DNA of the CDR3: TGTGCCAGCACCGACCACACTTATGAAAAACTGTTTTTT. This encodes CASTDHTYEKLFF.

The genes are TRBV25-1 and TRBJ2-2; tentatively, D is TRBD1 or TRBD2 (6 bases each). Germline V lookup: CDR1 MGHDK, CDR2 SYGVNS. V dropped 6 bases and J dropped 3 bases, with 11 bases sitting between them. This CDR3 spans 14 amino acids. CDR3 in DNA: TGTGCCAGCAGGCGGGACATAGACACCGGGGAGCTGTTTTTT. Residues: CASRRDIDTGELFF.